The present entry profiles one T cell receptor beta chain with its context. The data originate from a study of T cell changes during pregnancy in multiple sclerosis. Measured with immunoSEQ multiplex PCR; TCRdb has only the in-frame clones, and not every one. Of more than 35,000 clones in the sample, 90% were seen once. This clonotype was sampled from a female donor with multiple sclerosis, enrolled in a pregnancy study. The sequenced sample was CD4+ T cells from peripheral blood mononuclear cells, obtained in the second trimester of pregnancy.

This chain's CDR3 is CASSVLGATNEQFF. CDR3 sequence (DNA): TGTGCCAGCAGCGTGTTGGGGGCCACCAATGAGCAGTTCTTC. The V call is TRBV9, the J call TRBJ2-1, with a tentative D call TRBD1 (6 bases). The CDR3 covers 14 residues. Germline V lookup: CDR1 SGDLS, CDR2 YYNGEE. Trimming pared 2 bases from V and 6 bases from J, leaving 12 bases between. The full variable domain, completed using reference TRBV9 and TRBJ2-1, is DSGVTQTPKHLITATGQRVTLRCSPRSGDLSVYWYQQSLDQGLQFLIQYYNGEERAKGNILERFSAQQFPDLHSELNLSSLELGDSALYFCASSVLGATNEQFFGPGTRLTVL.